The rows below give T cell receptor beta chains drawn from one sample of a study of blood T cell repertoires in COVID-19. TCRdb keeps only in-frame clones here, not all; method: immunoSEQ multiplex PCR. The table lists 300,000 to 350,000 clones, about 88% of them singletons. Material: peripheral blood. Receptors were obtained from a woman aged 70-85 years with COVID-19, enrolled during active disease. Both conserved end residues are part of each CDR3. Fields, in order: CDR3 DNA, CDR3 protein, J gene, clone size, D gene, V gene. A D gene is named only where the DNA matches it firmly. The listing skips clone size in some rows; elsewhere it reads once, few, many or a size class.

CDR3 DNA: TGTGCCAGCAGCATAAGGCAGGATAGCACAGATACGCAGTATTTT
CDR3 protein: CASSIRQDSTDTQYF
J gene: TRBJ2-3
clone size: once
D gene: -
V gene: TRBV21-1

CDR3 DNA: TGCGCCAGCAGCCAAGTTTTTCGGTCTAGCGGGGGGGCCGTCGGGGAGCTGTTTTTT
CDR3 protein: CASSQVFRSSGGAVGELFF
J gene: TRBJ2-2
clone size: few
D gene: TRBD2
V gene: TRBV4-1

CDR3 DNA: TGTGCCAGCAGCCCGTCCAGGATCTATGGCTACACCTTC
CDR3 protein: CASSPSRIYGYTF
J gene: TRBJ1-2
clone size: -
D gene: -
V gene: TRBV9

CDR3 DNA: TGCGCCAGCAGCCAATCACTAGGATATGGCTACACCTTC
CDR3 protein: CASSQSLGYGYTF
J gene: TRBJ1-2
clone size: once
D gene: -
V gene: TRBV4-3

CDR3 DNA: TGTGCCAGCAGCTTAGAGGTGGACAGCCGGTATTTT
CDR3 protein: CASSLEVDSRYF
J gene: TRBJ2-3
clone size: -
D gene: -
V gene: TRBV7-9

CDR3 DNA: TGTGCCAGCAGCTTTCTAGGGGCTTCACCCCTCCACTTT
CDR3 protein: CASSFLGASPLHF
J gene: TRBJ1-6
clone size: -
D gene: -
V gene: TRBV11-2

CDR3 DNA: TGTGCCAGCAGCAACATTTGGGGGGCTGAAGCTTTCTTT
CDR3 protein: CASSNIWGAEAFF
J gene: TRBJ1-1
clone size: -
D gene: -
V gene: TRBV7-2

CDR3 DNA: TGTGCCAGCAGTGCGGACAGGATAGGGTTCAAGGGAGAGACCCAGTACTTC
CDR3 protein: CASSADRIGFKGETQYF
J gene: TRBJ2-5
clone size: -
D gene: TRBD1
V gene: TRBV6-1

CDR3 DNA: TGTGCCTGGAGTGTTACCGGTGGTCAGCCCCAGCATTTT
CDR3 protein: CAWSVTGGQPQHF
J gene: TRBJ1-5
clone size: -
D gene: -
V gene: TRBV30

CDR3 DNA: TGCGCCAGCAGTTTGAGGACAGGGGGTTACAATGAGCAGTTCTTC
CDR3 protein: CASSLRTGGYNEQFF
J gene: TRBJ2-1
clone size: -
D gene: TRBD1
V gene: TRBV5-1

CDR3 DNA: TGTGCCAGGTGCGTAACGGGACAGGGCCCCACTGAAGCTTTCTTT
CDR3 protein: CARCVTGQGPTEAFF
J gene: TRBJ1-1
clone size: -
D gene: TRBD1
V gene: TRBV25-1

CDR3 DNA: TGTGCCAGCAGCCCCTGGTCCCGCGGGGTGACAGATACGCAGTATTTT
CDR3 protein: CASSPWSRGVTDTQYF
J gene: TRBJ2-3
clone size: -
D gene: -
V gene: TRBV7-2

CDR3 DNA: TGTGCCAGCACGCTCTCCGGGACAGCAAAAAGAGCCTATGGCTACACCTTC
CDR3 protein: CASTLSGTAKRAYGYTF
J gene: TRBJ1-2
clone size: -
D gene: TRBD1
V gene: TRBV7-9

CDR3 DNA: TGTGCCAGCAGACGGGACAGGGGGCCCGGGGAGCTGTTTTTT
CDR3 protein: CASRRDRGPGELFF
J gene: TRBJ2-2
clone size: once
D gene: TRBD1
V gene: TRBV7-2

CDR3 DNA: TGTGCCAGCTCAACTAACGGAGGGGCTGAAGCTTTCTTT
CDR3 protein: CASSTNGGAEAFF
J gene: TRBJ1-1
clone size: -
D gene: -
V gene: TRBV18

CDR3 DNA: TGTGCCAGCTCACCACCAAGTGTCGGGCAGCCCCAGCATTTT
CDR3 protein: CASSPPSVGQPQHF
J gene: TRBJ1-5
clone size: -
D gene: -
V gene: TRBV18

CDR3 DNA: TGTGCCAGCAGTTATATAGCCTTTGACGGCTACACCTTC
CDR3 protein: CASSYIAFDGYTF
J gene: TRBJ1-2
clone size: -
D gene: -
V gene: TRBV6-2/TRBV6-3

CDR3 DNA: TGTGCCAGCACCCCGCAAGCGGGGGGTGAGCAGTTCTTC
CDR3 protein: CASTPQAGGEQFF
J gene: TRBJ2-1
clone size: -
D gene: TRBD2
V gene: TRBV27

CDR3 DNA: TGTGCCAGCAGCGCCGGGTCTTATAATGAAAAACTGTTTTTT
CDR3 protein: CASSAGSYNEKLFF
J gene: TRBJ1-4
clone size: -
D gene: -
V gene: TRBV5-8

CDR3 DNA: TGTGCCAGCAGCTGGGACATCGGGTCGGGTGGGTTAGCCAAAAACATTCAGTACTTC
CDR3 protein: CASSWDIGSGGLAKNIQYF
J gene: TRBJ2-4
clone size: -
D gene: -
V gene: TRBV5-4

CDR3 DNA: TGTGCCAGCACCACCTCCGGACAGATAAACACCGGGGAGCTGTTTTTT
CDR3 protein: CASTTSGQINTGELFF
J gene: TRBJ2-2
clone size: -
D gene: -
V gene: TRBV5-6

CDR3 DNA: TGCGCCAGCAGCTTGAATCAGGGGCGGACCGGGGAGCTGTTTTTT
CDR3 protein: CASSLNQGRTGELFF
J gene: TRBJ2-2
clone size: -
D gene: -
V gene: TRBV5-1

CDR3 DNA: TGTGCCAGCAGCTGGAAAGGGACAGGCTACAATGAGCAGTTCTTC
CDR3 protein: CASSWKGTGYNEQFF
J gene: TRBJ2-1
clone size: once
D gene: TRBD1
V gene: TRBV7-2

CDR3 DNA: TGTGCCAGCAGTCTGGACAGGGCGGGCGGCTACACCTTC
CDR3 protein: CASSLDRAGGYTF
J gene: TRBJ1-2
clone size: -
D gene: TRBD1
V gene: TRBV27

CDR3 DNA: TGTGCCAGCAGCTTAGGAAGCGGGGGGGGCTACGAGCAGTACTTC
CDR3 protein: CASSLGSGGGYEQYF
J gene: TRBJ2-7
clone size: -
D gene: TRBD2
V gene: TRBV7-8

CDR3 DNA: TGTGCCAGCATAAGGGACAGCAACCAAGAGACCCAGTACTTC
CDR3 protein: CASIRDSNQETQYF
J gene: TRBJ2-5
clone size: -
D gene: TRBD1
V gene: TRBV2

CDR3 DNA: TGTGCCAGCAGGAAAAATCCCGGGACAGGGAGACAGGAGACCCAGTACTTC
CDR3 protein: CASRKNPGTGRQETQYF
J gene: TRBJ2-5
clone size: -
D gene: TRBD1
V gene: TRBV2

CDR3 DNA: TGCGCCAGCAGCTTATCAGCGGGGGCCTCCTACGAGCAGTACTTC
CDR3 protein: CASSLSAGASYEQYF
J gene: TRBJ2-7
clone size: once
D gene: TRBD2
V gene: TRBV5-1

CDR3 DNA: TGCGCCAGCAGCCCCCGGCCCAGCGAAGAGACCCAGTACTTC
CDR3 protein: CASSPRPSEETQYF
J gene: TRBJ2-5
clone size: -
D gene: -
V gene: TRBV5-1

CDR3 DNA: TGTGCCAGCAGTGAACCCTATACAGGGGTTCAGGACGGGGAGCTGTTTTTT
CDR3 protein: CASSEPYTGVQDGELFF
J gene: TRBJ2-2
clone size: -
D gene: TRBD1
V gene: TRBV6-1

CDR3 DNA: TGTGCCAGCAGCCTAATTACAGGGTTCGGCACTGAAGCTTTCTTT
CDR3 protein: CASSLITGFGTEAFF
J gene: TRBJ1-1
clone size: -
D gene: -
V gene: TRBV28

CDR3 DNA: TGTGCCAGCTCACCAGAACGACGGTTGGGGGGGTCCGTCGGCGGCTACACCTTC
CDR3 protein: CASSPERRLGGSVGGYTF
J gene: TRBJ1-2
clone size: -
D gene: -
V gene: TRBV18

CDR3 DNA: TGTGCCAGCAGGGCCCTCCCAATGGGCTACACCTTC
CDR3 protein: CASRALPMGYTF
J gene: TRBJ1-2
clone size: -
D gene: -
V gene: TRBV28

CDR3 DNA: TGCGCCAGCAGCCATCCAGGGGGTGAGCAGTTCTTC
CDR3 protein: CASSHPGGEQFF
J gene: TRBJ2-1
clone size: -
D gene: TRBD1
V gene: TRBV5-1

CDR3 DNA: TGTGCCAGCAGCTTGGGGGGACTAGGAACAGATACGCAGTATTTT
CDR3 protein: CASSLGGLGTDTQYF
J gene: TRBJ2-3
clone size: -
D gene: TRBD2
V gene: TRBV5-8

CDR3 DNA: TGTGCCAGCAGTTTCGGACAGGGGAACACCTACGAGCAGTACTTC
CDR3 protein: CASSFGQGNTYEQYF
J gene: TRBJ2-7
clone size: -
D gene: TRBD1
V gene: TRBV27

CDR3 DNA: TGTGCCAGCAGCTCGGGAACAGCCGAAGCTTTCTTT
CDR3 protein: CASSSGTAEAFF
J gene: TRBJ1-1
clone size: -
D gene: -
V gene: TRBV7-9